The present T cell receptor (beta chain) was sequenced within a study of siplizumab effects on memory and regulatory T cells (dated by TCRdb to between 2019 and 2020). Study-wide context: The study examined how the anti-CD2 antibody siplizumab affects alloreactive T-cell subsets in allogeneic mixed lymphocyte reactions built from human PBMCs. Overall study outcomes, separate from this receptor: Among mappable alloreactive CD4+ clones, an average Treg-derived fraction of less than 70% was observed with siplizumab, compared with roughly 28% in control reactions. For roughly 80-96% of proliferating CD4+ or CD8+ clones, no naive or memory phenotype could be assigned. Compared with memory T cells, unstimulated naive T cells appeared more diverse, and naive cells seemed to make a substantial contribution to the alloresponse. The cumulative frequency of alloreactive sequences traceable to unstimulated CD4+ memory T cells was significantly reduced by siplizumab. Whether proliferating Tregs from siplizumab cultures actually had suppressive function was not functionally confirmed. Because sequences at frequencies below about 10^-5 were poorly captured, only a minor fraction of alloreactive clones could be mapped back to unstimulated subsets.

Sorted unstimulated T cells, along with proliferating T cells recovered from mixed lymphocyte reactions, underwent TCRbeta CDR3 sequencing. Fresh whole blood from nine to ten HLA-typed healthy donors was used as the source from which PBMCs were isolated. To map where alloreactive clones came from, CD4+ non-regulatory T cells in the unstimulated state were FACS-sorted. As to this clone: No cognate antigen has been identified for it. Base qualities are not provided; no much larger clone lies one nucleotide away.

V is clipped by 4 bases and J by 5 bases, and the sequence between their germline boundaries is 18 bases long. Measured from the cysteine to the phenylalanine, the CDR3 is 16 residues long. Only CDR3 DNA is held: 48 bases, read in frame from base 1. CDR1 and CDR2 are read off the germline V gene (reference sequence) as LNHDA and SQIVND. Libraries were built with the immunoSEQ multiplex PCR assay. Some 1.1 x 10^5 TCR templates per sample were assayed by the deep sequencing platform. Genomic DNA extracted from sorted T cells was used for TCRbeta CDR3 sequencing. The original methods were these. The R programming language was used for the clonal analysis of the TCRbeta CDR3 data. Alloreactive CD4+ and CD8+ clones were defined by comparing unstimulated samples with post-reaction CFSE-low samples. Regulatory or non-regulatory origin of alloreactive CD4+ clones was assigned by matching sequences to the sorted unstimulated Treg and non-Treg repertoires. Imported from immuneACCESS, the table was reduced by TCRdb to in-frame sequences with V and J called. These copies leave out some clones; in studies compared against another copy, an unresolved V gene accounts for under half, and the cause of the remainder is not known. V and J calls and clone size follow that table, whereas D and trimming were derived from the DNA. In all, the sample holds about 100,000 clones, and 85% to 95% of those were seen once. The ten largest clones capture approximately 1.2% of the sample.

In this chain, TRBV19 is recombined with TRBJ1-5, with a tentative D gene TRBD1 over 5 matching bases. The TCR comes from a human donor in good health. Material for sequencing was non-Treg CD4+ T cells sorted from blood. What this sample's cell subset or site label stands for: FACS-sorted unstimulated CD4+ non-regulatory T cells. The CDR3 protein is CASSTRGRGLDQPQHF. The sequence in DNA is TGTGCCAGTAGTACCCGTGGACGGGGCCTTGATCAGCCCCAGCATTTT.